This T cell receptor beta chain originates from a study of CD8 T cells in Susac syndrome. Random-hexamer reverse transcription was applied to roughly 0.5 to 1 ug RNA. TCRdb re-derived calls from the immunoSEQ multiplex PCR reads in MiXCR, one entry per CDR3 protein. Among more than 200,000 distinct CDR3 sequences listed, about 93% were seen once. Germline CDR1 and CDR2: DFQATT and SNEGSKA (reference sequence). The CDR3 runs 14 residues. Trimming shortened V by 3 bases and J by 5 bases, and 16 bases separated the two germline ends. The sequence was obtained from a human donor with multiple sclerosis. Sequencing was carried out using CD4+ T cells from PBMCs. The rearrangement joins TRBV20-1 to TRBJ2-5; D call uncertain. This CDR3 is CSARGWWSRETQYF. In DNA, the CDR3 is TGCAGTGCTAGGGGTTGGTGGTCCCGGGAGACCCAGTACTTC.